The entry that follows covers one T cell receptor beta chain sequence. It lacks a known antigen. Qualities for individual bases were not recorded, and no much larger clone is one base off. The library was produced with the immunoSEQ multiplex PCR assay. For TCR sequencing, RNA was extracted from every sample and reverse transcribed into cDNA to serve as template. SuperScript III was used to make first-strand cDNA, primed with a 2:1 mix of oligo-dT and random hexamers. A synthetic immune receptor repertoire was used to gauge amplification bias, and whatever bias remained was removed computationally. On the authors' methods: Raw reads were preprocessed to remove errors, and CDR3 was defined by IMGT conventions from the conserved cysteine to phenylalanine. To get clonality, Shannon entropy was normalized by log2 of the number of productive unique TCRs and the result was subtracted from 1. CD4 or CD8 identity of scalp clones was inferred by cross-referencing scalp TCRbeta sequences with sorted blood CD4 and CD8 repertoires. In its TCRdb copy, this immuneACCESS table keeps in-frame sequences only and misses some clones. Where compared with another copy, unresolved V genes explain less than half of these, and the others have no known cause. The D gene and trimming were derived from the DNA, and the V and J assignments and clone size from that table. Here the sample has around 270,000 clones; 55% to 70% occur a single time. More than 1.5% of the sample lies in the top ten.

The entry originates in a study of CD8+ T cells in alopecia areata (dated by TCRdb to 2017 to 2018). Regarding the study in general: The treated patients, all with moderate-to-severe alopecia areata, were enrolled in an open-label pilot trial of oral tofacitinib given at 5 to 10 mg twice daily. In treated patients, disease severity was measured using the SALT score, which gives the percentage of scalp surface area affected. On the human side, TCRbeta sequencing was run on scalp tissue and on sorted CD4+ and CD8+ peripheral blood T cells from healthy controls and from alopecia areata patients with either patchy or totalis/universalis disease. Biopsies were taken from tofacitinib-treated patients at baseline and again at 4 and 24 weeks into treatment, and several of those patients also had a later scalp biopsy. The RNA source kit depended on sample type: the PAXgene miRNA kit for fixed scalp, the miRNeasy kit for PBMCs, and the RNeasy kit for mouse skin. Scalp clonality was compared among normal scalp (n=4), patchy alopecia areata scalp (n=8), and alopecia totalis/universalis scalp (n=8). To study T cell clonal expansion in alopecia areata, the researchers applied high-throughput TCRbeta sequencing to both the C3H/HeJ mouse model and human patients. Patients stayed on tofacitinib for 6 to 18 months and then had 6 months of follow-up off drug so that delayed response and recurrence could be assessed. TCRbeta CDR3 regions were amplified by immunoSEQ multiplex PCR using 35 Vbeta forward and 13 Jbeta reverse primers. Study-wide findings and limitations: Because the treated cohort was small and had only one nonresponder, larger studies are needed to examine links between baseline CD8+ expansion and response. TCR sequences shared between patients were less clear than in mice, possibly partly because of HLA diversity in the patient population. With tofacitinib, both scalp clonality and the number of expanded CD8+ clones among the top 100 scalp clones went down significantly. Unlike mouse skin, which is dominated by gammadelta T cells, normal human skin has resident alphabeta T cells that are also sequenced, and this complicates analysis of the scalp TCR repertoire. Many expanded lesional clones persisted in scalp and blood during tofacitinib treatment, which may partly explain relapse after stopping treatment. Lesional scalp, especially in alopecia totalis/universalis, showed higher clonality and more expanded CD8+ clones than normal scalp, suggesting antigenic drive.

The meaning of the sample's time point label: 20 to 30 weeks on oral tofacitinib. Reading the label with the study, this specimen's treatment or condition is: oral pan-JAK inhibitor, 5-10 mg twice daily. Lesional scalp punch biopsies and peripheral blood were collected from alopecia areata patients. PBMCs were isolated by density centrifugation and stained for CD3, CD4 and CD8, after which CD4+ and CD8+ T cells were sorted on a FACSAria. Spanning cysteine to phenylalanine, the CDR3 consists of 17 amino acids. Of the read, only the CDR3 DNA is kept; its 51 bases are in frame from base 1. As encoded in the germline V gene, CDR1 is MGHRA while CDR2 is YSYEKL. V is shortened by 2 bases, J by 1 base, and the region joining them spans 14 bases.

The rearranged segments are TRBV4-1 and TRBJ2-2; no D gene call is confident. The sample in question was CD4+ T cells sorted from blood, obtained at week 24, from a patient treated with tofacitinib. The source of this sequence is a human donor with alopecia areata. The DNA sequence is given as TGCGCCAGCAGCCAACTATTAGCCGGCCTGAACACCGGGGAGCTGTTTTTT. Protein translation: CASSQLLAGLNTGELFF.